This T cell receptor beta chain was identified during a study of blood T cell repertoires in COVID-19. Looking at the study overall: Samples came from the United States, Italy and Spain, spanning acute and convalescent COVID-19. T cells, B-cell-depleted T cells, or PBMCs provided the cDNA or gDNA that served as material.

CDR1 is SGDLS and CDR2 is YYNGEE in the germline V gene. V lost 2 bases and J 1 base, leaving 9 bases between the germline ends. This CDR3 is built from 14 residues. Original processing methods: Estimated nucleated cell counts came from reference gene primer amplification. Assay used: immunoSEQ multiplex PCR; TCRdb lists only in-frame clones, some missing. Clone size and the V and J calls come from that table; the DNA yielded D and trimming. The repertoire has about 160,000 clones, about 90% of them found once; the top ten carry approximately 3%. Sequencing used peripheral blood. This receptor was identified in a man aged 60 to 75 with acute or convalescent COVID-19. V and J are TRBV9 and TRBJ1-1, with D tentatively TRBD1 (6 bases). As DNA, the CDR3 is TGTGCCAGCAGCGTGGGACACAGGAACACTGAAGCTTTCTTT. Translation gives CASSVGHRNTEAFF.